A selection of T cell receptor beta chains follows, all from one sample in a study of T cell repertoires in cytomegalovirus infection. TCRdb called the reads again in MiXCR, with one record for every CDR3 protein. This sample yields around 140,000 distinct CDR3 sequences, of which approximately 5.9% are seen a single time; over 15% belongs to the top ten. Sequenced material: PBMCs. The receptors shown here come from a human donor in good health (CMV status not recorded). Some clones in this sample may be carry-over from other donors' samples. The CDR3 runs from the conserved cysteine through the conserved F or W. D genes are given only for firm matches. Clone size is not always given. Where it is, it says once, few, many or a class for expanded clones.

V gene	D gene	J gene	clone size	CDR3 DNA	CDR3 protein
TRBV20-1	TRBD2	TRBJ2-5	once	TGCAGTGCTAGAGAGATCATGCGGGGGGCTGGAGAGACCCAGTACTTC	CSAREIMRGAGETQYF
TRBV14	TRBD2	TRBJ2-7	few	TGTGCCAGCAGCCCCTGGAGCGGGGGGACCCTCTACGAGCAGTACTTC	CASSPWSGGTLYEQYF
TRBV6-2/TRBV6-3	-	TRBJ2-1	many	TGTGCCAGCAGTCACCCACCCGCCGTGGGCAATGAGCAGTTCTTC	CASSHPPAVGNEQFF
TRBV12-3/TRBV12-4	TRBD1	TRBJ1-1	many	TGTGCCAGCAGTACGCACAGGGGCCAATATAACACTGAAGCTTTCTTT	CASSTHRGQYNTEAFF
TRBV28	-	TRBJ2-3	few	TGTGCCAGCAGTCGAGATGGGGGCTTAGATACGCAGTATTTT	CASSRDGGLDTQYF
TRBV3-1	-	TRBJ1-1	-	TGTGCCAGCAGCCAAGATTATAGTGAAGCTTTCTTT	CASSQDYSEAFF
TRBV6-2/TRBV6-3	-	TRBJ1-1	-	TGTGCCACCTGGGGGGGCCGGGTAGGTGAAGCTTTCTTT	CATWGGRVGEAFF
TRBV7-2	-	TRBJ2-3	many	TGTGCCAGCAGCTTAAGAGGATTGGACACAGATACGCAGTATTTT	CASSLRGLDTDTQYF
TRBV12-3/TRBV12-4	-	TRBJ1-1	many	TGTGCCAGCAGTTTAGGGCATAGGGAGAACACTGAAGCTTTCTTT	CASSLGHRENTEAFF
TRBV20-1	TRBD1	TRBJ1-6	-	TGCAGTGCTGATGACAGGGGAACGGTTAATTCACCCCTCCACTTT	CSADDRGTVNSPLHF
TRBV24-1	-	TRBJ1-5	-	TGTGCCACCAGCCGAGGACAGAATCAGCCCCAGCATTTT	CATSRGQNQPQHF
TRBV7-3	-	TRBJ2-1	many	TGTGCCAGCAGCTCAGGACTAACTTTATACAATGAGCAGTTCTTC	CASSSGLTLYNEQFF
TRBV25-1	TRBD2	TRBJ2-7	many	TGTGCCAGCAGTGAAGCCCAGGTGGGAGGGACCTCCCTAACCTACGAGCAGTACTTC	CASSEAQVGGTSLTYEQYF
TRBV7-6	TRBD2	TRBJ2-7	many	TGTGCCAGCAGCCCCACTAGCGGGGGCTACGAGCAGTACTTC	CASSPTSGGYEQYF
TRBV7-8	-	TRBJ2-2	many	TGTGCCAGCAGCTTATTTTCAGGGCACGACACCGGGGAGCTGTTTTTT	CASSLFSGHDTGELFF
TRBV7-2	-	TRBJ2-6	many	TGTGCCAGCAGACCCAGGTCTTCCGGGGCCAACGTCCTGACTTTC	CASRPRSSGANVLTF
TRBV28	-	TRBJ1-1	many	TGTGCCAGCAGTTTATGGGCCCCTAAAGGCACTGAAGCTTTCTTT	CASSLWAPKGTEAFF
TRBV7-2	-	TRBJ2-5	many	TGTGCCAGCAGCCCTGGGTTTGTGCGGCAGGGGAAAGAGACCCAGTACTTC	CASSPGFVRQGKETQYF
TRBV7-2	-	TRBJ1-2	many	TGTGCCAGCAGCTTAGAGCCAATATATGGCTACACCTTC	CASSLEPIYGYTF
TRBV7-2	-	TRBJ1-2	many	TGTGCCAGCAGCCTCGGACGATCCCCTTATGGCTACACCTTC	CASSLGRSPYGYTF
TRBV20-1	-	TRBJ2-5	-	TGCAGTGCGAGTGCAGGCCAAGAGACCCAGTACTTC	CSASAGQETQYF
TRBV12-3/TRBV12-4	-	TRBJ2-1	many	TGTGCCAGCAGTTTAGGCCAATACAATGAGCAGTTCTTC	CASSLGQYNEQFF
TRBV7-8	-	TRBJ2-7	many	TGTGCCAGCAGCTTAGCCTTTTTCCACGAGCAGTACTTC	CASSLAFFHEQYF
TRBV20-1	-	TRBJ2-7	-	TGCAGTGCTAGAGTACCGGGCCAACAAGGGGGCGAGCAGTACTTC	CSARVPGQQGGEQYF
TRBV2	-	TRBJ1-3	many	TGTGCCAGCAGTGAAACAGTCTCTGGAAACACCATATATTTT	CASSETVSGNTIYF
TRBV28	-	TRBJ2-1	-	TGTGTCACCAACGGTCCCAGGGATGGAGAGCAGTTCTTC	CVTNGPRDGEQFF
TRBV5-4	-	TRBJ2-5	many	TGTGCCAGCAGCTTCGGGGGTTCCCAAGAGACCCAGTACTTC	CASSFGGSQETQYF
TRBV20-1	TRBD2	TRBJ2-5	many	TGCAGTGCCGAGACGAGGCGGGGGGACCACCAAGAGACCCAGTACTTC	CSAETRRGDHQETQYF
TRBV6-6	TRBD2	TRBJ2-1	many	TGTGCCAGCAGTTTCGGGGGGGCAGTTAACAATGAGCAGTTCTTC	CASSFGGAVNNEQFF
TRBV2	-	TRBJ1-2	-	TGTGCCAGCAGTGTCGGGGTGCGAGGATATGGCTACACCTTC	CASSVGVRGYGYTF
TRBV29-1	-	TRBJ2-7	-	TGCAGCGTTGAGGGTTCCGGGACCCCCTACGAGCAGTACTTC	CSVEGSGTPYEQYF
TRBV7-3	TRBD2	TRBJ2-2	-	TGTGCCAGCAGCAGACAATCGGGACTAGCGGGGTTGGCAGGGGAGCTGTTTTTT	CASSRQSGLAGLAGELFF
TRBV29-1	-	TRBJ1-1	many	TGCAGCGTTCGACTCGCAGGCAACACTGAAGCTTTCTTT	CSVRLAGNTEAFF
TRBV20-1	TRBD1	TRBJ1-2	-	TGCAGTGCCAAACTAACGACAGGGGGCGGTTATGGCTACACCTTC	CSAKLTTGGGYGYTF
TRBV29-1	TRBD2	TRBJ2-7	few	TGCAGCGTTGTCCTCGGGCGGGGGGTTACCTACGAGCAGTACTTC	CSVVLGRGVTYEQYF
TRBV28	-	TRBJ1-6	many	TGTGCCAGCAGTTTAGAACAGGGATATTCACCCCTCCACTTT	CASSLEQGYSPLHF
TRBV25-1	-	TRBJ2-1	-	TGTGCCAGCGAAGCCGGGACACGCTCCTACAATGAGCAGTTCTTC	CASEAGTRSYNEQFF
TRBV5-1	TRBD1	TRBJ2-7	-	TGCGCCAGCAGCGCGGAGAGGGGACAGGGGTTTACGGAGCAGTACTTC	CASSAERGQGFTEQYF
TRBV4-1	-	TRBJ1-2	few	TGCGCCAGCAGCCTTGGGACATCCCTCCAGGGCTATGGCTACACCTTC	CASSLGTSLQGYGYTF
TRBV7-2	-	TRBJ2-1	many	TGTGCCAGCAGCTTAAGAAGCGGATACAATGAGCAGTTCTTC	CASSLRSGYNEQFF
TRBV5-4	-	TRBJ2-7	many	TGTGCCAGCAGCTTGTTCAGTGGGGGGCTATCCTACGAGCAGTACTTC	CASSLFSGGLSYEQYF
TRBV28	TRBD1	TRBJ1-5	-	TGTGCCAGCAGAGGCCTGACGGGACAGAAGAATCAGCCCCAGCATTTT	CASRGLTGQKNQPQHF
TRBV28	-	TRBJ2-7	-	TGTGCCAGCAGCACCACCTACACCTCGGCCTACGAGCAGTACTTC	CASSTTYTSAYEQYF
TRBV28	-	TRBJ2-3	many	TGTGCCAGCAGCTCGGTAGTCGGCACAGATACGCAGTATTTT	CASSSVVGTDTQYF